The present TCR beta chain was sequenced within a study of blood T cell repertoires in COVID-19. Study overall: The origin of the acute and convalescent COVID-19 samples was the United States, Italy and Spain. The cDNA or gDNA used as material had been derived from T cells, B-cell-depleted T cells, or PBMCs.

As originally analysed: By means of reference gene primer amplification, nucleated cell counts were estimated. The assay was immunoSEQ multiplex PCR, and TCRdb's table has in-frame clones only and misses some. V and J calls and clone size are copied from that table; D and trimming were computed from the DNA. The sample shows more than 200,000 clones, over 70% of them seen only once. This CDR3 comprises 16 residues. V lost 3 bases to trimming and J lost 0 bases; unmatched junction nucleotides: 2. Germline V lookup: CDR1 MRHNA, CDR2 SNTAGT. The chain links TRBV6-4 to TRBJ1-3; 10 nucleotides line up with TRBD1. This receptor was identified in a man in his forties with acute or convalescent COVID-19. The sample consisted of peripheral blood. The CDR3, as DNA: TGTGCCAGCAGTGAGGACAGGGGGAGCTCTGGAAACACCATATATTTT. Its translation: CASSEDRGSSGNTIYF.